The T cell receptor beta chain described here comes from a study of OX40 agonist ivuxolimab in advanced cancers. Study-level background: In this trial design, patients received ivuxolimab intravenously at 0.01 to 10 mg/kg every 2 weeks. In three patients, partial responses were observed, one with hepatocellular carcinoma and two with cutaneous melanoma.

Concerning this clone itself: Its antigen remains unidentified.

Profiled with immunoSEQ multiplex PCR; TCRdb holds only in-frame clones, not every one. The profile covers approximately 70,000 clones, with approximately 90% appearing a single time and around 0.5% taken by the ten largest. Findings and limits, study-wide: Blood T cells, both CD4+ and CD8+, expanded clonally by week 6 at 0.1 to 3.0 mg/kg. Not determined was the antigen specificity of the expanded peripheral T cells.

Trimming left V 4 bases short and J 6 bases short, with 9 bases between. Germline V gene data show CDR1 as MNHNY and CDR2 as SVGAGI (reference sequence). The CDR3 is made up of 12 amino acids. The specimen was CD4+ or CD8+ T cells sorted from blood, collected in a trial of the OX40 agonist ivuxolimab. This chain joins TRBV6-6 and TRBJ1-1, with D unclear. The TCR was taken from an adult with an advanced solid tumor such as melanoma, head and neck, liver or kidney cancer. CDR3 coding DNA: TGTGCCAGCAGTTGGGCGGGGTCTGAAGCTTTCTTT. Translating gives CASSWAGSEAFF.